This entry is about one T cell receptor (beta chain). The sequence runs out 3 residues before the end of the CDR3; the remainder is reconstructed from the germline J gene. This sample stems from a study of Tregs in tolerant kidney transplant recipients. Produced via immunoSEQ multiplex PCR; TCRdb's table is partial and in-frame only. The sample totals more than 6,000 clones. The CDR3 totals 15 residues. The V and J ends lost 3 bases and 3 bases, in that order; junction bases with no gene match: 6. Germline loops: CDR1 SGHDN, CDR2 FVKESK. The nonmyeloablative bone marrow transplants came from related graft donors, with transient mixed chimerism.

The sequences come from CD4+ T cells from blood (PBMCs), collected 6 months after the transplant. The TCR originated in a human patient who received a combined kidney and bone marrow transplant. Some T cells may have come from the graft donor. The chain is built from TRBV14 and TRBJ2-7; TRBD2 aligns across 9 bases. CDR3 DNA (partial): TGTGCCAGCAGCCAGGTAGCGGGAGTGGTCTACGAG. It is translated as CASSQVAGVVYE. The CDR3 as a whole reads CASSQVAGVVYEQYF.